This T cell receptor beta chain derives from a study of T cell responses to AZD1222 COVID-19 vaccine. General study findings and limits: Clonal diversity was possibly underestimated; the donors were predominantly white British and more often female.

This CDR3 is 15 amino acids long. CDR1 is LNHDA, CDR2 SQIVND, per germline (reference sequence). Trimming removed 3 bases at V and 3 bases at J, with 13 bases between. This table comes from immunoSEQ multiplex PCR, and its TCRdb copy is limited to in-frame clones, with some not included. The sample shows approximately 120,000 clones, 93% of them seen only once. Note on this clone: Its antigen remains unidentified.

Sequences were derived from peripheral blood, sampled on day 0 of AZD1222 vaccination. The clonotype comes from an adult in good health. The J gene is TRBJ2-3, the V gene TRBV19; a weak D match, TRBD1 (6 bases). CDR3 coding DNA: TGTGCCAGTAGTATTGCAGGGGCGTGGACAGATACGCAGTATTTT. Amino acids: CASSIAGAWTDTQYF.